This T cell receptor beta chain was sequenced during a study of spatial heterogeneity in lung cancer. Study as a whole: Detected sequences consistently included more beta-chain ones than alpha-chain ones.

Specified time point: blood at routine non-recurrence follow-up after resection. Whole RNA obtained from tumor, nontumor lung or frozen PBMC underwent sequencing without sorting. Regarding the study as a whole: At resection, ubiquitous expanded tumor TCRs appeared in blood more than at follow-up.

TCRdb redid the calling of the 5' RACE reads with MiXCR, one entry per CDR3 protein. The sample shows roughly 120,000 distinct CDR3 sequences, 9% to 15% of them seen only once. The CDR3 consists of 14 residues. Germline CDR1 reads MGHRA; CDR2 reads YSYEKL. With 1 base removed from V and 7 bases from J, the gap between germline ends came to 13 bases. This clonotype came up many times. Antigen unknown. The chain employs TRBV4-1 and TRBJ1-1, with D maybe TRBD1 (6 bases). Sample: PBMCs, taken at follow-up. The clonotype was recovered from a male donor with early-stage non-small cell lung cancer. The CDR3 nucleotides read TGCGCCAGCAGCCAAGGGGCAGGGGCCTATGAAGCTTTCTTT. The encoded protein is CASSQGAGAYEAFF.